These 19 T cell receptor beta chains originate from one sample sequenced in a study of read filtering for tumor transcriptome and immune sequencing. This library used approximately 370 ng RNA and molecular barcoded adaptors spanning alpha/delta and beta/gamma chains. TCRdb used MiXCR to reprocess the reads, holding one entry per CDR3 protein. The sample lists about 86,000 distinct CDR3 sequences; about 12% were seen once. The specimen was a population of CD138-negative cells sorted from bone marrow. The source of these receptors is a donor aged 40 or older with multiple myeloma.

Ten or more counts support this clonotype. The rearrangement uses TRBV12-3 or TRBV12-4 and TRBJ2-4; D ambiguous. V was cut by 8 bases and J by 1 base, with 6 bases left in between. This CDR3 is built from 12 residues. CDR3 nucleotide sequence: TGTGCCAGCTTGGGGGCCAAAAACATTCAGTACTTC. This translates into CASLGAKNIQYF.

This clonotype was seen at least ten times. This rearrangement joins TRBV3-1 to TRBJ2-7, with a possible D match to TRBD1 (5 bases). The CDR3 spans 13 residues. The V end lost 5 bases, the J end lost 5 bases, and 13 bases lay between the germline ends. From germline, CDR1 is LGHDT and CDR2 YNNKEL (reference sequence). Here the CDR3 reads CASSTMGQNEQYF. CDR3 in DNA: TGTGCCAGCAGCACGATGGGGCAAAACGAGCAGTACTTC.

This clonotype was seen a handful of times. The CDR3 region is CASSQDAGASSRGYTF. Here the CDR3 DNA reads TGCGCCAGCAGCCAAGATGCCGGGGCGTCATCGCGGGGCTACACCTTC. This chain joins TRBV4-1 and TRBJ1-2; perhaps TRBD1 as D (5 bases). The CDR3 runs 16 residues. The germline V gene has CDR1 MGHRA and CDR2 YSYEKL. The V end was cut by 0 bases, the J end by 8 bases, with 19 bases between.

The chain uses TRBV29-1 and TRBJ2-1, with D maybe TRBD2 (6 bases). Germline V CDR1 and CDR2: SQVTM, ANQGSEA. With 7 bases removed from V and 0 bases from J, the gap between germline ends came to 13 bases. The CDR3 has 14 residues. CDR3 sequence: CSALSGSSYNEQFF. In DNA, the CDR3 is TGCAGCGCCCTATCCGGGAGCTCCTACAATGAGCAGTTCTTC.

This clonotype was observed at least ten times. The chain uses TRBV15 and TRBJ2-5; the D gene is possibly TRBD1 (8 bases). V gave up 4 bases and J gave up 5 bases, with 17 bases separating them. The CDR3 totals 15 residues. Looked up from germline, CDR1 is LNHNV and CDR2 is YYDKDF (reference sequence). CDR3 region: CATSNYRGGKETQYF. In DNA form, the CDR3 reads TGTGCCACCAGCAACTACAGGGGGGGGAAGGAGACCCAGTACTTC. Full variable domain (rest looked up from reference TRBV15 and TRBJ2-5): DAMVIQNPRYQVTQFGKPVTLSCSQTLNHNVMYWYQQKSSQAPKLLFHYYDKDFNNEADTPDNFQSRRPNTSFCFLDIRSPGLGDTAMYLCATSNYRGGKETQYFGPGTRLLVL.

This clonotype was found many times. V gene TRBV7-9 combines with J gene TRBJ2-5, with D unresolved. Trimming shortened V by 3 bases and J by 5 bases, and 7 bases separated the two germline ends. CDR1 SEHNR and CDR2 FQNEAQ come from the germline V gene (reference sequence). CDR3 length equals 12 residues. This CDR3 reads CASSLNLETQYF. The CDR3 region has the DNA TGTGCCAGCAGCTTGAATTTGGAGACCCAGTACTTC.

To note about this clonotype: A clone one base away is much larger, so this may be a read error. The rearrangement joins TRBV7-8 to TRBJ2-5; TRBD1 matches 9 bases. Trimming cost V 5 bases and J 7 bases; bases outside gene matches: 8. There are 14 residues in the CDR3. Germline-derived CDR1 and CDR2 are SGHVS and FQNEAQ. The CDR3 DNA is TGTGCCAGCAGCCCTCGGGACAGGGAAGGGACCCAGTACTTC. It codes for CASSPRDREGTQYF.

The chain employs TRBV15 and TRBJ1-5; no reliable D call. The CDR3 has 13 residues. V shed 0 bases and J shed 6 bases, with 6 bases lying between them. Germline CDR1 is LNHNV and CDR2 is YYDKDF (reference sequence). The CDR3 spells CATSRDQGQPQHF. The CDR3 DNA sequence: TGTGCCACCAGCAGAGATCAAGGTCAGCCCCAGCATTTT.

This clonotype was counted ten times or more. The V gene is TRBV30, the J gene TRBJ1-2, with D tentatively TRBD1 (5 bases). Trimming removed 4 bases from V and 8 bases from J, with 14 bases in between. CDR3 length equals 12 residues. Germline V gene data show CDR1 as GTSNPN and CDR2 as SVGIG (reference sequence). The CDR3 coding sequence is TGTGCCTGGACCCCTGGACAATCGGGCTACACCTTC. Encoded protein: CAWTPGQSGYTF.

This clonotype was picked up a small number of times. A much larger clone is a single base away; this may be a read error. In DNA form, the CDR3 reads TGTGCCTGCAGCTGGGTGGCAGAGCAGTTCTTC. This encodes CACSWVAEQFF. The V call is TRBV28, the J call TRBJ2-1; unclear D gene. Germline V gene data show CDR1 as MDHEN and CDR2 as SYDVKM. The CDR3 is 11 residues long.

This clonotype was counted at least ten times. The V call is TRBV20-1, the J call TRBJ2-7; 10 bases map to TRBD2. This CDR3 comprises 15 residues. With V trimmed by 2 bases and J by 7 bases, 11 bases remained unmatched. Looked up from germline, CDR1 is DFQATT and CDR2 is SNEGSKA (reference sequence). CDR3 amino acids: CSARLAGVPREEQYF. The CDR3, as DNA: TGCAGTGCTAGACTAGCGGGAGTTCCAAGGGAGGAGCAGTACTTC.

In this sample, this clonotype turned up many times. This chain joins TRBV20-1 and TRBJ2-1; D assignment may be TRBD1 or TRBD2 (5 bases each). CDR3 size: 14 residues. The ends were cut back, 6 bases at V and 4 bases at J, with 16 bases in the middle. Germline V gene lookup returns CDR1 DFQATT and CDR2 SNEGSKA (reference sequence). This CDR3 is CSAAKGRAYNEQFF. As DNA, the CDR3 is TGCAGTGCCGCAAAGGGGAGAGCTTACAATGAGCAGTTCTTC.

V and J are TRBV18 and TRBJ2-7; TRBD1 matches at 8 bases. Germline V gene data show CDR1 as KGHSH and CDR2 as LQKENI. Trimming removed 3 bases from V and 6 bases from J; junction bases left unmatched: 7. The CDR3 runs 14 residues. For the CDR3, the DNA is TGTGCCAGCTCACCGGGACAGGCCCCCCGCGAGCAGTACTTC. It translates to CASSPGQAPREQYF.

This clonotype came up a few times. A much more abundant neighbour one base away suggests this may be a read error. The chain recombines TRBV4-1 with TRBJ1-1; D is possibly TRBD1 (6 bases). The CDR3 has 14 residues. Germline CDR1 MGHRA, CDR2 YSYEKL. In DNA form, the CDR3 reads TGCGCCAGCAGCCAAGTTCTTACAGGGTGGGCAGCTCTCTTT. Translating it yields CASSQVLTGWAALF.

The sample holds many counts of this clonotype. This chain links TRBV29-1 with TRBJ1-1; a possible D gene is TRBD1 (5 bases). CDR3 size: 12 residues. Trimming pared 4 bases from V and 5 bases from J, leaving 11 bases between. CDR1 and CDR2 (germline): SQVTM, ANQGSEA. CDR3 bases: TGCAGCGTTGGTAGGGGAGAGACTGAAGCTTTCTTT. It translates to CSVGRGETEAFF.

In its sample, this clonotype was seen a few times. The V and J genes are TRBV5-1 and TRBJ2-1; 9 nucleotides align to TRBD1. CDR1 and CDR2 from the germline V gene are SGHRS and YFSETQ. V lost 4 bases, J lost 0 bases, and 2 bases stayed unmatched. The CDR3 is 15 residues long. CDR3 region: CASSIQGASYNEQFF. The CDR3 region has the DNA TGCGCCAGCAGCATACAGGGGGCCTCCTACAATGAGCAGTTCTTC.

This clonotype was seen a few times. A much larger clone is a single base away; this may be a read error. The V and J genes are TRBV6-6 and TRBJ1-4; D remains unclear. CDR3 length equals 17 residues. Germline CDR1 and CDR2: MNHNY and SVGAGI (reference sequence). DNA for the CDR3: TGTGCCAGCAGTGAATATAATACCCGTGCAACTAATGAAAGACTGTTTTTT. It translates to CASSEYNTRATNERLFF.

There are many counts of this clonotype. The chain joins TRBV12-3 or TRBV12-4 to TRBJ2-3; 12 positions agree with TRBD2. CDR3 length: 15 amino acids. Trimming took 6 bases from V and 5 from J; bases not matched to a gene: 6. CDR3 sequence reads: CASRPSGRAGDTQYF. For the CDR3, the DNA is TGTGCCAGCAGGCCTAGCGGGAGGGCCGGAGATACGCAGTATTTT.

This clonotype occurred many times. The chain links TRBV5-1 to TRBJ2-3, with 15 bases that match TRBD2. J was trimmed by 3 bases and V by 5 bases; bases with no gene match: 4. Germline lookup yields CDR1 SGHRS and CDR2 YFSETQ. The CDR3 consists of 16 residues. The CDR3 spells CASRSGTSGRTDTQYF. The CDR3 region has the DNA TGCGCCAGCAGGTCCGGGACTAGCGGGAGGACAGATACGCAGTATTTT.